This entry features one T cell receptor beta chain sequence. This receptor's antigen is unknown. No much larger clone is present one base from it, and per-base qualities are unavailable. This entry is derived from a study of shared clonotypes between healthy human individuals (TCRdb year 2020). For the wider study: Three men and a couple of women, aged 18 to 49 years, made up the cohort. Per donor, three plates each were used for CD4 naive and CD4 memory, two for CD8 naive, and one for CD8 memory. Blood TCR repertoires of about 5 healthy adults were deeply sequenced to estimate repertoire size and the extent of clonotype sharing between individuals. To increase sequencing depth and limit assay-specific biases, different laboratories used diverse techniques to prepare libraries and sequence TCR repertoires. Between about 0.9 and 9 billion PBMCs per donor were obtained by leukapheresis. The research as a whole found: Compared with non-shared clonotypes, clonotypes shared by all four sorted-subset donors had higher generation probabilities. Because the study included a small number of donors, the genetic and exposure-history diversity represented was limited. Only blood was sampled, and tissue TCR repertoires likely differ from those in blood. Estimated clonotype richness was generally larger for naive than for memory subsets. Rarefaction of sorted-subset datasets indicated incomplete sequencing despite the large sequencing depth. Sharing across a handful of donors was observed for roughly 5% of naive CD4, over 3% of naive CD8, 2% to 2.5% of memory CD4, and less than 0.45% of memory CD8 clonotypes. Pairwise subsampling led to the expectation that sequencing depth would affect the degree of clonotype sharing among donors.

TCR CDR3 regions were amplified from genomic DNA by multiplex PCR using the deep immunoSEQ assay. Extracted genomic DNA from each cell subset was distributed evenly across all wells of several immunoSEQ 96-well plates, and each plate was treated as a replicate. For sorted subsets, about 200 ng genomic DNA, equal to tens of thousands of T cell genomes, was loaded into each replicate PCR. Purified libraries were measured with a Qubit 3.0 fluorometer, size-checked on a Bioanalyzer 2100, and measured again with the KAPA Library Quantification kit. A separate single-read 150-cycle Illumina NextSeq 550 flow cell was used to sequence each immunoSEQ 96-well plate. The source study handled its data this way. Because only junctional sequences without quality scores were contained in the immunoSEQ output, filtering matching that applied to full-length reads could not be performed. To assign V/J genes and CDR3, sequences were annotated using PyIR, a Python wrapper for IgBLAST v1.9, with IMGT germline references. Any read was removed if the V/J assignment was weak (E-value above 1e-6), the CDR3 was missing, or the read contained stop codons, out-of-frame junctions, or ambiguous translated residues. A V3J clonotype was defined by an identical inferred V gene, J gene, and CDR3 amino acid sequence. Percentage overlap between repertoires was calculated by dividing the number of shared unique clonotypes by the size of the smaller repertoire. Richness of each repertoire was evaluated using RTK rarefaction, the Chao1 estimator, and Recon v2.1 estimates of unobserved clonotypes. OLGA was used to compute generation probabilities for all TCRbeta clonotypes that the gDNA method yielded from a handful of donors. Here the immuneACCESS table is served through TCRdb, limited to in-frame sequences with V and J called. Missing clones are a known gap in these copies; in checked studies unresolved V genes cover under half, and the rest lacks a known reason. The DNA was the basis for D and trimming; V, J and clone size are from that table. For this sample there are some 2 million clones; around 95% appear just once. The leading ten clones occupy 0.1% to 0.15% of the sample.

The donors were healthy, HIV-negative adults with no recently reported acute infections or vaccinations. All donors were Caucasian adults living in Nashville, Tennessee, USA. CD4+ T cells were enriched through magnetic negative selection, after which naive cells were positively selected on CD45RA and the remaining negative fraction served as the memory subset. Blood was collected by leukapheresis, and PBMCs were isolated by Ficoll-Histopaque density gradient centrifugation and then cryopreserved in liquid nitrogen vapor phase. Analytical flow cytometry was used to check the purity and quantity of every magnetically sorted T cell population. Genomic DNA was isolated from each sorted fraction and quantified by UV absorbance on a Nanodrop 2000c. V is reduced by 0 bases and J by 3 bases, leaving a spacing of 13 bases between them. CDR1 GTSNPN and CDR2 SVGIG were looked up in the germline V gene (reference sequence). There are 15 amino acids in the CDR3, from cysteine to phenylalanine inclusive. The DNA shown is the 45-base CDR3, in frame from base 1.

Sequenced: naive CD4+ T cells sorted from blood. The cell subset or site label for this specimen denotes: CD45RA+ positively selected. The sequence was obtained from a young man in good health. Rearrangement joined TRBV30 to TRBJ2-3; matching of 6 bases hints at TRBD2 as the D gene. The CDR3 region has the sequence CAWSVLEGRTDTQYF. The DNA reads as follows: TGTGCCTGGAGTGTACTGGAGGGGCGGACAGATACGCAGTATTTT.